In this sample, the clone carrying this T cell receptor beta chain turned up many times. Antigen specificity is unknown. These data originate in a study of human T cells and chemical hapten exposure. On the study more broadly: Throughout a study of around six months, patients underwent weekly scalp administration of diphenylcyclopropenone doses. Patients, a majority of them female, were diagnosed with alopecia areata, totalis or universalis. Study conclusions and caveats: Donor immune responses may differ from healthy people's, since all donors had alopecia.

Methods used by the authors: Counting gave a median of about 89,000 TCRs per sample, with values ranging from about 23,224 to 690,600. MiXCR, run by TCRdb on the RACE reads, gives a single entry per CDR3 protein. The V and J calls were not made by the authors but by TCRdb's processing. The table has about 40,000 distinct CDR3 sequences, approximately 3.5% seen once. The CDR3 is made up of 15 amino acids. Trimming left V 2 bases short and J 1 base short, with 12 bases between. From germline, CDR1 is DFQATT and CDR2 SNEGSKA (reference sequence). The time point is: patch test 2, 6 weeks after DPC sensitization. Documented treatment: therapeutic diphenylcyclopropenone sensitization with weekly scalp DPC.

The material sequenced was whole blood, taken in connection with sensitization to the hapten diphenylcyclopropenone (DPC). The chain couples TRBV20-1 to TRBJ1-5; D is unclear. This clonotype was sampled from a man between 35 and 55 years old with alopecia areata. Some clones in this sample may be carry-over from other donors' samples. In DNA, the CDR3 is TGCAGTGCTAGACAGGTCGGGGAAAGCAATCAGCCCCAGCATTTT. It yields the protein CSARQVGESNQPQHF.